Below are 30 T cell receptor beta chains sequenced from a single sample in a study of molecular identifiers for immune sequencing clone quantification (dated by TCRdb to 2017 to 2018). Libraries came from PCR. The data were produced on an Illumina HiSeq 4000. TCRdb itself trimmed the public reads at Q25 with fastp, ran MiXCR and retained productive beta chains. All rows with the same CDR3 protein become a single entry with the most common DNA and genes. The sample has 300,000 to 350,000 distinct CDR3 sequences on record, about 21% of them singletons. The ten biggest clones cover approximately 0.85% of the sample. Sequencing was carried out using naive CD8+ T cells from blood, with Jurkat cell RNA spiked in. According to the study, the label for this sample's cell subset or site signals: FACS-sorted CD8+CD4-CCR7+CD45RA+ naive T cells. The receptors were sampled from a human donor in good health. Some libraries in this study had Jurkat cell RNA spiked in.

This clonotype was counted ten times or more. The CDR3 region has the DNA TGCAGCGTTGTAGGGGGAACTAGCACAGATACGCAGTATTTT. Its translation is CSVVGGTSTDTQYF. The chain has TRBV29-1 and TRBJ2-3; TRBD1 might be the D (6 bases). The germline V and J ends were trimmed by 4 bases and 0 bases, with 11 bases remaining between them. The CDR3 contains 14 residues. CDR1 and CDR2 from the germline V gene are SQVTM and ANQGSEA.

The rearrangement links TRBV5-4 to TRBJ1-2; D unclear. The germline V gene encodes CDR1 SGHNT and CDR2 YYREEE (reference sequence). Trimming stripped 0 bases from V and 8 bases from J, with 14 bases between. The CDR3 loop spans 14 amino acids. CDR3 sequence: CASSLEAGTRGYTF. The CDR3 nucleotides read TGTGCCAGCAGCTTGGAGGCGGGAACGAGGGGCTACACCTTC.

This chain uses TRBV27 with TRBJ2-3, with no clear D. Germline V gene lookup returns CDR1 MNHEY and CDR2 SMNVEV (reference sequence). The CDR3 is 18 residues long. Trimming left V 5 bases short and J 0 bases short, with 21 bases between. Here the CDR3 reads CASSPLLPTGISTDTQYF. In nucleotides, the CDR3 is TGTGCCAGCAGTCCGTTACTCCCGACTGGGATAAGCACAGATACGCAGTATTTT.

The chain recombines TRBV11-2 with TRBJ2-2; D is undetermined. The V gene's germline CDR1 is SGHAT and CDR2 FQNNGV. V lost 3 bases, J lost 4 bases, and 12 bases lay in between. The CDR3 is made up of 15 amino acids. CDR3 loop: CASSFPGSGTGELFF. The CDR3 DNA reads as TGTGCCAGCAGCTTTCCGGGTTCGGGCACCGGGGAGCTGTTTTTT.

Regarding this clonotype: This may stem from a read error, because a much larger clone lies one nucleotide away. The chain recombines TRBV5-3 with TRBJ1-1, with D perhaps matching TRBD1 (5 bases). TRBV5-3 is marked as an open reading frame, function uncertain. This CDR3 comprises 15 residues. CDR3 DNA sequence: TGTGCCAGCAGCTTTGTTGCTGGCAGGGACCCTGAAGCTTTCTTT. It encodes CASSFVAGRDPEAFF.

This clonotype has a handful of counts. The chain is built from TRBV20-1 and TRBJ2-7; 7 bases are shared with TRBD2. Per germline, CDR1 DFQATT and CDR2 SNEGSKA (reference sequence). The CDR3 extends over 15 amino acids. V gave up 0 bases and J gave up 4 bases; unmatched junction bases: 9. CDR3 DNA: TGCAGTGCTAGAGAAGGCGAGCGGGATGGGTACGAGCAGTACTTC. It translates to CSAREGERDGYEQYF.

This clonotype has a count of ten or more. The chain recombines TRBV20-1 with TRBJ2-3; TRBD2 agrees at 9 bases. The CDR3 is 15 residues long. V shed 1 base and J 6 bases; nucleotides not matched to a gene: 8. Germline V CDR1 and CDR2: DFQATT, SNEGSKA (reference sequence). The CDR3, as DNA: TGCAGTGCTAGAGTTTCCGGGACTAGCAGCGATACGCAGTATTTT. Translation: CSARVSGTSSDTQYF.

This clonotype appeared many times. The V gene is TRBV29-1, the J gene TRBJ2-3; D call uncertain. CDR1 SQVTM and CDR2 ANQGSEA come from the germline V gene. The ends were cut back, 3 bases at V and 2 bases at J, with 15 bases in the middle. The CDR3 length is 15 residues. CDR3 in DNA: TGCAGCGTTGAGCGTCAGGAACCTTTCACAGATACGCAGTATTTT. Encoded protein: CSVERQEPFTDTQYF.

In regard to this clonotype: This could be a read error, since a much larger clone is one nucleotide away. The chain recombines TRBV7-6 with TRBJ1-4; D is unresolved. The CDR3 runs to 15 residues. Germline CDR1 is SGHVS and CDR2 is FNYEAQ. The CDR3 spells CASSLEVGTNEELFF. The CDR3 DNA sequence: TGTGCCAGCAGCCTCGAGGTCGGAACTAATGAAGAACTGTTTTTT.

This clonotype was picked up many times. The rearrangement joins TRBV5-6 to TRBJ1-1; no firm D call. V was shortened by 4 bases and J by 8 bases, with 12 bases between the two germline ends. CDR3 length: 12 amino acids. Germline V lookup: CDR1 SGHDT, CDR2 YYEEEE. The chain's CDR3 is CASSPRTLEAFF. DNA for the CDR3: TGTGCCAGCAGCCCGAGGACGTTGGAAGCTTTCTTT.

Comment on this clonotype: A read error may explain this, as a much larger clone is one base away. V usage is TRBV12-3 or TRBV12-4 and J usage is TRBJ1-5, with D tentatively TRBD1 (5 bases). This CDR3 has 16 amino acids. Here the CDR3 DNA reads TGTACCAGCAGCTCTTTGGCCGGACGGGACGATCAGCCCCAGCATTTT. It yields the protein CTSSSLAGRDDQPQHF.

The sample holds many counts of this clonotype. For the CDR3, the DNA is TGTGCCTGGAGTCCGGACAGGGGTCAGCCCCAGCATTTT. It specifies CAWSPDRGQPQHF. This chain links TRBV30 with TRBJ1-5; 9 bases match TRBD1. The germline gives CDR1 GTSNPN, CDR2 SVGIG (reference sequence). This CDR3 comprises 13 residues. V trimming: 2 bases; J trimming: 6 bases; junction bases outside the gene matches: 2.

Comments on this clonotype: A clone one base away is much larger, so this may be a read error. It is likely a read error, because the conserved phenylalanine at the end of the CDR3 is missing. This chain joins TRBV6-5 and TRBJ1-1, with D uncertain. This CDR3 has 13 amino acids. The V end was cut by 2 bases, the J end by 6 bases, with 10 bases between. Germline-derived CDR1 and CDR2 are MNHEY and SVGAGI. The CDR3 bases are TGTGCCAGCAGTTACAATAAAGGCGCTGAAGCTTTCCTT. It codes for CASSYNKGAEAFL.

Comment on this clonotype: An end of the junction does not agree with germline; a read error may underlie this. The J gene is TRBJ2-2, the V gene TRBV5-1; possibly TRBD2 for D (5 bases). CDR3 length: 11 amino acids. Germline CDR1 SGHRS, CDR2 YFSETQ. In DNA, the CDR3 is TGCGCCAGCAGCTTCACCGGGGAGCTGGTTTTT. Residues: CASSFTGELVF.

This clonotype was found a few times. The chain couples TRBV7-9 to TRBJ2-7; the match to TRBD1 covers 9 bases. Unmatched junction bases numbered 8, after V lost 5 bases and J lost 6 bases. Germline values: CDR1 SEHNR, CDR2 FQNEAQ (reference sequence). The CDR3 is made up of 14 amino acids. CDR3 coding DNA: TGTGCCAGCAGCCCGAGACAGGGGGAGGTCGAGCAGTACTTC. Amino acids: CASSPRQGEVEQYF.

This clonotype was detected ten times or more. This chain uses TRBV6-5 with TRBJ2-1, with TRBD2 matching 13 bases. Germline loops: CDR1 MNHEY, CDR2 SVGAGI. V shed 5 bases, J shed 5 bases, and the junction held 3 bases outside the gene matches. The CDR3 covers 15 residues. The CDR3 loop reads CASSKLAGGNNEQFF. As DNA, the CDR3 is TGTGCCAGCAGTAAACTAGCGGGAGGGAACAATGAGCAGTTCTTC.

Many counts were recorded for this clonotype. The chain uses TRBV9 and TRBJ1-4; 11 bases line up with TRBD1. Germline assignment: CDR1 SGDLS and CDR2 YYNGEE. This CDR3 spans 15 amino acids. Trimming cost V 3 bases and J 6 bases; bases outside gene matches: 4. The DNA of the CDR3 is TGTGCCAGCAGCGGGACAGGGGGCCTATATGAAAAACTGTTTTTT. It specifies CASSGTGGLYEKLFF.

To note about this clonotype: A much larger clone differs from this one at a single base, so this may be a read error. The chain has TRBV4-2 and TRBJ2-7; 11 bases line up with TRBD2. Looked up from germline, CDR1 is LGHNA and CDR2 is YNFKEQ. The CDR3 is made up of 17 amino acids. The DNA for the CDR3 is TGTGCCAGCAGCCAGGATTGGGGGACTAGCGGAACCTACGAGCGGTACTTC. This gives the protein CASSQDWGTSGTYERYF.

This clonotype came up many times. The rearrangement uses TRBV7-9 and TRBJ2-2; 7 nucleotides agree with TRBD1. The CDR3 length is 16 residues. Germline V gene lookup returns CDR1 SEHNR and CDR2 FQNEAQ (reference sequence). The J segment lost 4 bases and the V segment lost 5 bases, leaving 10 bases of the junction unmatched. Here the CDR3 DNA reads TGTGCCAGCAGCCGACTTGAGGGGGCGCGCACCGGGGAGCTGTTTTTT. It is translated as CASSRLEGARTGELFF.

On this clonotype itself: The germline gene is not matched at one end of the junction; a read error may be the cause. The chain couples TRBV4-1 to TRBJ1-1, with D unclear. There are 12 residues in the CDR3. Germline V gene lookup returns CDR1 MGHRA and CDR2 YSYEKL. The CDR3 coding sequence is TGCACCAGCAGCCAAGATCCTGGTGAAGCTTTCTTT. Residues: CTSSQDPGEAFF.

The table lists this clonotype with many counts. CDR3 nucleotides: TGTGCCAGCACGACGGGAAGTGAAGCTTTCTTT. This encodes CASTTGSEAFF. This chain connects TRBV12-3 or TRBV12-4 to TRBJ1-1; no clear D gene. The length of the CDR3 is 11 residues. The V end lost 7 bases, the J end lost 7 bases, and 10 bases lay between the germline ends.

Note on this clonotype: One junction end does not reproduce the germline sequence, and a read error may be involved. The gene calls are TRBV7-2 and TRBJ2-5, with 13 bases matching TRBD2. CDR3 length: 16 amino acids. The germline CDR1 and CDR2 sequences are SGHTA and FQGNSA. The CDR3 nucleotides read TGTGCCAGCAGCTTGTGGACTAGCGGGGGACAAGAGGCCCAGTACTTC. It codes for CASSLWTSGGQEAQYF.

In regard to this clonotype: This may come from a read error, since a much larger clone is one base off. V is TRBV5-1 and J is TRBJ2-7; D may be TRBD1 or TRBD2 (5 bases each). Germline assignment: CDR1 SGHRS and CDR2 YFSETQ. This CDR3 comprises 12 residues. The CDR3 reads CASRGVTYDQYF. CDR3 nucleotides: TGCGCCAGCAGGGGGGTCACCTACGATCAGTACTTC.

This clonotype was recorded once. An end of the junction differs from the germline gene, which may be a read error. J is TRBJ2-1 and V is TRBV11-2; 8 bases are shared with TRBD2. CDR3 length equals 16 residues. Germline assignment: CDR1 SGHAT and CDR2 FQNNGV. The CDR3 loop is CASSSRPAGDINEQSF. In nucleotides, the CDR3 is TGTGCCAGCAGCTCCAGACCAGCGGGGGACATCAATGAGCAGTCCTTC. The full variable domain, rest sourced from reference TRBV11-2 and TRBJ2-1, is EAGVAQSPRYKIIEKRQSVAFWCNPISGHATLYWYQQILGQGPKLLIQFQNNGVVDDSQLPKDRFSAERLKGVDSTLKIQPAKLEDSAVYLCASSSRPAGDINEQSFGPGTRLTVL.

For this clonotype: With a much larger clone just one base away, this may be a read error. The chain uses TRBV7-9 and TRBJ2-7; 8 nucleotides line up with TRBD2. Looked up from germline, CDR1 is SEHNR and CDR2 is FQNEAQ (reference sequence). The ends lost 5 bases at V and 5 bases at J; junction bases unmatched: 14. The CDR3 is 16 residues long. The CDR3 loop reads CASSIPPGLVNDEQYF. CDR3 DNA sequence: TGTGCCAGCAGCATCCCACCGGGACTAGTTAACGACGAGCAGTACTTC.

This clonotype was seen ten or more times. A read error may produce the germline difference seen at one junction end. V is TRBV5-1 and J is TRBJ1-1, with D perhaps matching TRBD1 (5 bases). The length of the CDR3 is 14 residues. The germline CDR1 and CDR2 sequences are SGHRS and YFSETQ. The DNA of the CDR3 is TGTGCCAGCAGTTTATTAACAGGGAACACTGAAGCTTTCTTT. Translating it yields CASSLLTGNTEAFF.

This clonotype occurred many times. J is TRBJ2-3 and V is TRBV7-9; D tentatively reads TRBD1 or TRBD2 (6 bases each). This CDR3 has 16 residues. Germline lookup yields CDR1 SEHNR and CDR2 FQNEAQ (reference sequence). V was shortened by 1 base and J by 2 bases, with 13 bases between the two germline ends. The CDR3 DNA reads TGTGCCAGCAGCTTAGTGTCCCGGGGGCCCACAGATACGCAGTATTTT. Amino acid sequence: CASSLVSRGPTDTQYF.

About this clonotype itself: One end of the junction fails to match germline, which may point to a read error. This rearrangement joins TRBV20-1 to TRBJ2-7; 8 nucleotides match TRBD1. This CDR3 has 13 residues. Germline-derived CDR1 and CDR2 are DFQATT and SNEGSKA (reference sequence). DNA of the CDR3: TGCAGTGCTGGAGACAGGGGATGGAACGAGCAGTACTTC. It encodes CSAGDRGWNEQYF.

This chain's CDR3 is CASSFGIGPDTQYF. The CDR3, as DNA: TGTGCCAGCAGTTTCGGGATAGGCCCAGATACGCAGTATTTT. This sequence joins TRBV27 and TRBJ2-3; maybe TRBD2 (5 bases). The V and J ends lost 3 bases and 4 bases respectively, with 11 bases between them. This CDR3 has 14 residues. The V gene's germline CDR1 is MNHEY and CDR2 SMNVEV (reference sequence).

The table lists this clonotype with a few counts. This chain joins TRBV10-3 and TRBJ2-1, with TRBD1 identical over 8 bases. This CDR3 is built from 12 residues. V gave up 5 bases and J gave up 8 bases; unmatched junction bases: 2. Germline-derived CDR1 and CDR2 are ENHRY and SYGVKD. CDR3 region: CAISSQGDEQFF. The CDR3, as DNA: TGTGCCATCAGTTCACAGGGGGATGAGCAGTTCTTC.